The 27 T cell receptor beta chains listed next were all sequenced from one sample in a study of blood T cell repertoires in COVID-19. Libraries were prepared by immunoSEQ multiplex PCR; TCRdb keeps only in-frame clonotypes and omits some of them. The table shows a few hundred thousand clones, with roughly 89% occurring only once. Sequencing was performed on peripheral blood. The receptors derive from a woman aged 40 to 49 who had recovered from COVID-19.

The CDR3, as DNA: TGTGCCAGCGGAGGACGAATTTTGATGAACACTGAAGCTTTCTTT. It yields the protein CASGGRILMNTEAFF. The rearrangement uses TRBV2 and TRBJ1-1, with D unclear. The germline V gene has CDR1 SNHLY and CDR2 FYNNEI. The CDR3 totals 15 residues. V shed 8 bases and J shed 0 bases, with 16 bases lying between them.

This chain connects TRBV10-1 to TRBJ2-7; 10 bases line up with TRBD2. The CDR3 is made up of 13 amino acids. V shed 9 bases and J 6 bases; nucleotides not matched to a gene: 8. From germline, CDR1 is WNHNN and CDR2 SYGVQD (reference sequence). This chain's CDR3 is CARDWSGRVEQYF. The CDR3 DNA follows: TGCGCCAGAGACTGGAGCGGGAGGGTCGAGCAGTACTTC.

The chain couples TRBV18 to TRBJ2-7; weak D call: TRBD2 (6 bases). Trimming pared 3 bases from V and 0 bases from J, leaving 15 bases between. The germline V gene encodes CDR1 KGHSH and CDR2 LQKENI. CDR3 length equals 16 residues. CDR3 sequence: CASSPPDGRSSYEQYF. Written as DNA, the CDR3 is TGTGCCAGCTCACCCCCAGACGGGAGAAGCTCCTACGAGCAGTACTTC.

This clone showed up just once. The CDR3 DNA reads TGTGCCAGCAGCCAAGGAGGGTCGCATGCCGGGGAGCTGTTTTTT. It codes for CASSQGGSHAGELFF. This rearrangement joins TRBV3-1 (or the pseudogene TRBV3-2) to TRBJ2-2; D possibly corresponds to TRBD2 (5 bases). The V end lost 1 base, the J end lost 6 bases, and 12 bases lay between the germline ends. There are 15 residues in the CDR3. Germline V CDR1 and CDR2: LGHDT, YNNKEL (reference sequence).

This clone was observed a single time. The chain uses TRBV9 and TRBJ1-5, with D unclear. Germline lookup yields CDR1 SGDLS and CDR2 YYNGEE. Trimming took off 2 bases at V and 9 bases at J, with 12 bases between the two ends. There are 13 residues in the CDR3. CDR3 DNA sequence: TGTGCCAGCAGCGTCTACCCCCGGGGGCCCCAGCATTTT. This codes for CASSVYPRGPQHF.

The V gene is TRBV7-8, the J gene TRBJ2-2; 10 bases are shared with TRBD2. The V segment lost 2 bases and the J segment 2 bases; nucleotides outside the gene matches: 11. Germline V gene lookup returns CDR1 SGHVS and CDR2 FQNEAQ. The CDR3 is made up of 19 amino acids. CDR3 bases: TGTGCCAGCAGCTTACCCGCGGTACTAGCGGGATCCAACACCGGGGAGCTGTTTTTT. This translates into CASSLPAVLAGSNTGELFF.

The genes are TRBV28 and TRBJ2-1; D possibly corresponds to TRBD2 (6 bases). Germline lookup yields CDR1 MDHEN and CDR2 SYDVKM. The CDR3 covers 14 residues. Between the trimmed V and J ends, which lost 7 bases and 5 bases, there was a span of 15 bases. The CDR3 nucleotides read TGTGCCAGCAACCCCGGGAGCGTGGACAATGAGCAGTTCTTC. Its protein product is CASNPGSVDNEQFF.

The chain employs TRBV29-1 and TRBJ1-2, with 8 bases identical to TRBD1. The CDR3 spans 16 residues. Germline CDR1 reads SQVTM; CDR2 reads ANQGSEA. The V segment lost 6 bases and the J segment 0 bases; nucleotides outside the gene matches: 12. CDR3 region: CSVAGERTGTNYGYTF. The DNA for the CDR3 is TGCAGCGTCGCTGGGGAGCGGACAGGGACTAACTATGGCTACACCTTC.

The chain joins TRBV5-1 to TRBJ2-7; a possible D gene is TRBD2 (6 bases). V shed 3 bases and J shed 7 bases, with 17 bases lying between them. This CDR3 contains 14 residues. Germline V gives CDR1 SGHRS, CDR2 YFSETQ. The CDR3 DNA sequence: TGCGCCAGCAGCTCGCCGGGACTCCCTTGGGAGCAGTACTTC. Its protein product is CASSSPGLPWEQYF.

This CDR3 is CATSRGVGNIQYF. For the CDR3, the DNA is TGTGCCACCAGCAGGGGAGTAGGAAACATTCAGTACTTC. This chain connects TRBV15 to TRBJ2-4, with TRBD2 as a possible D gene (5 bases). V was trimmed by 3 bases and J by 6 bases, leaving 9 bases between them. The length of the CDR3 is 13 residues. Germline V gene sequence: CDR1 LNHNV, CDR2 YYDKDF (reference sequence).

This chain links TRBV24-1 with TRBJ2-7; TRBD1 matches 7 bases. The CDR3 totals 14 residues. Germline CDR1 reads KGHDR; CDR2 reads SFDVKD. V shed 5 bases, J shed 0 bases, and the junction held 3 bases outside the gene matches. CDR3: CATSVGQNSYEQYF. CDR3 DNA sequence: TGTGCCACCAGTGTGGGACAGAACTCCTACGAGCAGTACTTC.

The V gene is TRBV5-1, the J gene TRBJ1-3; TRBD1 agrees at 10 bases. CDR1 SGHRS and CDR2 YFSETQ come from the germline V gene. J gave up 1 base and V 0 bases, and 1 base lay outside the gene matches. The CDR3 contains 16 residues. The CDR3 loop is CASSLGDRGSGNTIYF. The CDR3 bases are TGCGCCAGCAGCTTGGGGGACAGGGGATCTGGAAACACCATATATTTT.

CDR3 DNA: TGTGCCAGCAGTGCTAGCGGGGGGGTCCATGAGCAGTTCTTC. Translation: CASSASGGVHEQFF. V usage is TRBV27 and J usage is TRBJ2-1; 12 bases are a match to TRBD2. After removal of 5 bases from V and 8 bases from J, the junction contained 4 bases not matched to a gene. CDR3 size: 14 residues. Germline-derived CDR1 and CDR2 are MNHEY and SMNVEV (reference sequence).

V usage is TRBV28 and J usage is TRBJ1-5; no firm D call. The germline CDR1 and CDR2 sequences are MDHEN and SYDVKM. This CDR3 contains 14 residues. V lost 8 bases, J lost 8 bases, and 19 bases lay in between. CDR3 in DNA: TGTGCCAGCGACTCGGGAGGGTGGAGGAAGCCCCAGCATTTT. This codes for CASDSGGWRKPQHF.

CDR3 loop: CASSLGLGTYGYTF. As DNA, the CDR3 is TGTGCCAGCAGCTTAGGTCTAGGGACATATGGCTACACCTTC. The V call is TRBV7-2, the J call TRBJ1-2, with D perhaps TRBD1 (6 bases). With 1 base removed from V and 5 bases from J, the gap between germline ends came to 11 bases. This CDR3 has 14 residues. Germline-derived CDR1 and CDR2 are SGHTA and FQGNSA.

CDR3 sequence: CASSLAGTSGIVLYNEQFF. The CDR3 bases are TGTGCCAGCAGTTTGGCCGGGACTAGCGGGATCGTCCTTTACAATGAGCAGTTCTTC. The genes are TRBV7-9 and TRBJ2-1, with 13 nucleotides matching TRBD2. CDR3 length equals 19 residues. V gave up 6 bases and J gave up 4 bases; unmatched junction bases: 15. Germline lookup yields CDR1 SEHNR and CDR2 FQNEAQ (reference sequence).

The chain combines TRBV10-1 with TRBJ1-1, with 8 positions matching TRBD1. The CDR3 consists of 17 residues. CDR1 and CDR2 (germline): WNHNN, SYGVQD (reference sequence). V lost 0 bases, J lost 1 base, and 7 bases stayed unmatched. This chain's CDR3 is CASSESRRGLGNTEAFF. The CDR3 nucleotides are TGCGCCAGCAGTGAGTCCCGCAGGGGGCTAGGGAACACTGAAGCTTTCTTT.

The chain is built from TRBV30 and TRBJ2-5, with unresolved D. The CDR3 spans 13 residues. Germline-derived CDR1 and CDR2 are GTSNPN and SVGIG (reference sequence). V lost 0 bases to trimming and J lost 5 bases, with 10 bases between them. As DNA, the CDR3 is TGTGCCTGGAGTGTACTCCAGAGGGAGACCCAGTACTTC. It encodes CAWSVLQRETQYF.

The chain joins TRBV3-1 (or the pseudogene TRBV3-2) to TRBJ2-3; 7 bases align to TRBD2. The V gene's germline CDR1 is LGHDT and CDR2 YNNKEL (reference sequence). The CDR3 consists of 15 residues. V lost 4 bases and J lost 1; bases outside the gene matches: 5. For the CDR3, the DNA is TGTGCCAGCAGCCCAGGCGGGAGTGGCACAGATACGCAGTATTTT. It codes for CASSPGGSGTDTQYF.

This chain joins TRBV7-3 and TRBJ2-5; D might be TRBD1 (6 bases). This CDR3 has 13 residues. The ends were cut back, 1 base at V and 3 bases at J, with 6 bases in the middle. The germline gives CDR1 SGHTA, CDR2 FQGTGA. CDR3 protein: CASSLNREETQYF. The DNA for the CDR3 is TGTGCCAGCAGCTTAAACAGGGAAGAGACCCAGTACTTC.

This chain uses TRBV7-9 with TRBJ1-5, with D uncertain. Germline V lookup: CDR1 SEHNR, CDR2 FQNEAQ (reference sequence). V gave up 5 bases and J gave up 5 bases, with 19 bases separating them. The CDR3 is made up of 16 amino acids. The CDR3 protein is CASSPGGAGWDQPQHF. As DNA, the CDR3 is TGTGCCAGCAGCCCCGGTGGAGCTGGGTGGGATCAGCCCCAGCATTTT.

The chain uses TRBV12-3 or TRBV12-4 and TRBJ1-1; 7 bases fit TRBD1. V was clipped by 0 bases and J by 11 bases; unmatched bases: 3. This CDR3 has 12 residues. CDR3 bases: TGTGCCAGCAGTTTAGCTGACAGGGCGGCTTTCTTT. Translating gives CASSLADRAAFF.

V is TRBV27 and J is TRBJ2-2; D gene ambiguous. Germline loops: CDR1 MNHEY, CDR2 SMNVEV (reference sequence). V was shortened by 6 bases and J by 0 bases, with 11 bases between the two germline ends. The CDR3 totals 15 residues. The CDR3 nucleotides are TGTGCCAGCAGCTTCAAGCGCACGAACACCGGGGAGCTGTTTTTT. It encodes CASSFKRTNTGELFF.

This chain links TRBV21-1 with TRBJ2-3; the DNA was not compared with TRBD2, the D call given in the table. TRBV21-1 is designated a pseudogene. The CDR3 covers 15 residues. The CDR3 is CASSKGKRGADTQYF. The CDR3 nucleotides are TGTGCCAGCAGCAAAGGAAAGCGGGGGGCAGATACGCAGTATTTT.

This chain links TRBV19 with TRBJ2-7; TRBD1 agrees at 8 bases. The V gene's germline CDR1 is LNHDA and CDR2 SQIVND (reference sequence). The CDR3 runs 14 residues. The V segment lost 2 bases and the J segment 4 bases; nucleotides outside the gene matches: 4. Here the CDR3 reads CASSIPGGVYEQYF. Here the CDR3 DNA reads TGTGCCAGTAGTATACCAGGGGGCGTATACGAGCAGTACTTC.

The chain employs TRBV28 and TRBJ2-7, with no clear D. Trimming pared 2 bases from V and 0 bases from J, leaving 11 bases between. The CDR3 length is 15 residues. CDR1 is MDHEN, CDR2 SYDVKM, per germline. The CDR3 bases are TGTGCCAGCAGTTTAGGCCCGGGTAACTCCTACGAGCAGTACTTC. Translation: CASSLGPGNSYEQYF.

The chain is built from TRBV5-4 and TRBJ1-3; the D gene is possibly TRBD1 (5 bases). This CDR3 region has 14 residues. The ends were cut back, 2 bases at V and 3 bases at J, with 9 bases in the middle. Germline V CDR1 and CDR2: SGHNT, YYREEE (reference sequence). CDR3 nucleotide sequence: TGTGCCAGCAGCTTCGGGGGATTTGGAAACACCATATATTTT. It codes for CASSFGGFGNTIYF. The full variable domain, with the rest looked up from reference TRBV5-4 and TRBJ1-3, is ETGVTQSPTHLIKTRGQQVTLRCSSQSGHNTVSWYQQALGQGPQFIFQYYREEENGRGNFPPRFSGLQFPNYSSELNVNALELDDSALYLCASSFGGFGNTIYFGEGSWLTVV.